This TCR beta chain derives from a study of T-cell reconstitution after alpha-beta-depleted transplantation in children. Trimming pared 7 bases from V and 7 bases from J, leaving 17 bases between. CDR3 length: 14 amino acids. From germline, CDR1 is MNHEY and CDR2 SVGEGT. This clonotype has only a few counts. Unique molecular identifiers were incorporated into the prepared TCRbeta library. TCRdb re-derived calls from the PCR reads in MiXCR, one entry per CDR3 protein. The sample includes about 360,000 distinct CDR3 sequences, roughly 14% of them seen just once. This sample comprised PBMCs, obtained from the stem cell graft. This sequence was found in a human donor who donated a stem cell graft to a child with Fanconi anemia. J is TRBJ2-1 and V is TRBV6-2 or TRBV6-3, with D possibly matching TRBD2 (6 bases). Here the CDR3 reads CASIIGGLSNEQFF. CDR3 bases: TGTGCCAGCATTATCGGGGGACTCTCGAATGAGCAGTTCTTC.